These 24 T cell receptor beta chains were all obtained from the same sample, sequenced in a study of blood T cell repertoires in COVID-19. The method was immunoSEQ multiplex PCR; TCRdb's version includes in-frame clones alone and lacks a portion of them. This table holds tens of thousands of clones, more than 70% found once. Sequenced: peripheral blood. These TCRs come from a woman of 80 years or more with active COVID-19.

The V and J genes are TRBV7-6 and TRBJ2-6; 12 bases align to TRBD1. V was pared by 2 bases and J by 4 bases, with 6 bases of the junction left unmatched. Germline values: CDR1 SGHVS, CDR2 FNYEAQ. The CDR3 covers 18 residues. This chain's CDR3 is CASSLRGQGAPGANVLTF. CDR3 DNA sequence: TGTGCCAGCAGCTTAAGGGGACAGGGGGCGCCAGGGGCCAACGTCCTGACTTTC.

The chain has TRBV6-4 and TRBJ1-2; 10 nucleotides line up with TRBD1. CDR1 MRHNA and CDR2 SNTAGT come from the germline V gene. V lost 6 bases to trimming and J lost 5 bases; unmatched junction nucleotides: 6. This CDR3 comprises 14 residues. CDR3 protein: CASSMGTGEYGYTF. For the CDR3, the DNA is TGTGCCAGCAGCATGGGGACAGGGGAATATGGCTACACCTTC.

V is TRBV7-8 and J is TRBJ2-1, with a tentative D call TRBD2 (6 bases). The germline V and J ends were trimmed by 7 bases and 8 bases, with 24 bases remaining between them. CDR1 SGHVS and CDR2 FQNEAQ come from the germline V gene. This CDR3 has 16 amino acids. CDR3 amino acids: CASTDPAGTPRDEQFF. DNA for the CDR3: TGTGCCAGCACCGACCCCGCCGGGACTCCGCGGGATGAGCAGTTCTTC.

V usage is TRBV7-9 and J usage is TRBJ1-1, with TRBD1 as a possible D gene (5 bases). From germline, CDR1 is SEHNR and CDR2 FQNEAQ (reference sequence). Trimming removed 2 bases at V and 6 bases at J, with 13 bases between. This CDR3 contains 14 residues. The CDR3 sequence is CASSLKGGRAEAFF. The CDR3 coding sequence is TGTGCCAGCAGCTTAAAGGGTGGCAGGGCTGAAGCTTTCTTT.

The CDR3 loop is CASSMGGDRAFSNQPQHF. CDR3 sequence (DNA): TGTGCCAGTAGTATGGGAGGAGACAGGGCCTTTAGCAATCAGCCCCAGCATTTT. This chain uses TRBV19 with TRBJ1-5; 7 nucleotides agree with TRBD1. V was clipped by 3 bases and J by 0 bases; unmatched bases: 11. There are 18 residues in the CDR3. CDR1 LNHDA and CDR2 SQIVND come from the germline V gene (reference sequence).

J is TRBJ2-1 and V is TRBV9; D may be TRBD2 (5 bases). The V and J ends lost 3 bases and 8 bases respectively, with 9 bases between them. This CDR3 contains 12 residues. Germline V CDR1 and CDR2: SGDLS, YYNGEE. Here the CDR3 DNA reads TGTGCCAGCAGCGCCGAGGGCGATGAGCAGTTCTTC. This translates into CASSAEGDEQFF.

This clone came up a few times. V and J are TRBV25-1 and TRBJ1-2, with D possibly matching TRBD1 (5 bases). The CDR3 spans 13 residues. Germline V gene data show CDR1 as MGHDK and CDR2 as SYGVNS. Trimming removed 6 bases at V and 4 bases at J, with 12 bases between. The chain's CDR3 is CASSGRTSYGYTF. The CDR3 DNA is TGTGCCAGCAGCGGCCGGACAAGCTATGGCTACACCTTC.

This clone was counted only a few times. This chain uses TRBV24-1 with TRBJ1-5; TRBD1 matches at 10 bases. Trimming removed 2 bases from V and 5 bases from J; junction bases left unmatched: 8. CDR3 length: 17 amino acids. Germline-derived CDR1 and CDR2 are KGHDR and SFDVKD. The CDR3, as DNA: TGTGCCACCAGTGATTCTCGGACAGGGGGGTTAGATCAGCCCCAGCATTTT. As protein: CATSDSRTGGLDQPQHF.

V is TRBV28 and J is TRBJ2-5; TRBD2 aligns across 10 bases. V lost 5 bases and J lost 5; bases outside the gene matches: 5. This CDR3 has 14 residues. Germline V gene data show CDR1 as MDHEN and CDR2 as SYDVKM. CDR3: CASSRPGLAETQYF. CDR3 DNA sequence: TGTGCCAGCAGTCGACCGGGACTAGCGGAGACCCAGTACTTC.

The rearrangement uses TRBV10-3 and TRBJ1-5; 11 bases are a match to TRBD1. Germline-derived CDR1 and CDR2 are ENHRY and SYGVKD. The CDR3 sequence is 14 residues long. Unmatched junction bases numbered 9, after V lost 10 bases and J lost 7 bases. This CDR3 is CATGTGGVVQPQHF. Written as DNA, the CDR3 is TGTGCCACCGGGACAGGGGGAGTTGTGCAGCCCCAGCATTTT.

The chain recombines TRBV6-2 or TRBV6-3 with TRBJ2-5; D gene ambiguous. Germline loops: CDR1 MNHEY, CDR2 SVGEGT. The CDR3 extends over 13 amino acids. V shed 5 bases and J shed 1 base, with 8 bases lying between them. CDR3 DNA: TGTGCCAGCAGTCGACATTTCCAAGAGACCCAGTACTTC. It translates to CASSRHFQETQYF.

The chain carries TRBV6-5 and TRBJ2-5; the match to TRBD2 covers 7 bases. The CDR3 sequence is 13 residues long. After removal of 2 bases from V and 9 bases from J, the junction contained 6 bases not matched to a gene. CDR1 is MNHEY and CDR2 is SVGAGI in the germline V gene. CDR3 DNA sequence: TGTGCCAGCAGTTACGTAGTAGGGAGGGCCCAGTACTTC. It specifies CASSYVVGRAQYF.

This sequence joins TRBV13 and TRBJ1-6; maybe TRBD1 (6 bases). There are 18 residues in the CDR3. Germline CDR1 and CDR2: PRHDT and FYEKMQ (reference sequence). V was clipped by 6 bases and J by 2 bases, with 20 bases between them. The DNA of the CDR3 is TGTGCCAGCAGGGTAAAGGGGGATGGGGAAACCTATAATTCACCCCTCCACTTT. This codes for CASRVKGDGETYNSPLHF.

This rearrangement joins TRBV24-1 to TRBJ2-3; possibly TRBD1 for D (6 bases). This CDR3 comprises 17 residues. Trimming removed 3 bases at V and 4 bases at J, with 19 bases between. Germline loops: CDR1 KGHDR, CDR2 SFDVKD. CDR3 coding DNA: TGTGCCACCAGTGATCCCACCGGGACATCAGGGCCAGATACGCAGTATTTT. Amino acids: CATSDPTGTSGPDTQYF.

V usage is TRBV7-2 and J usage is TRBJ2-3; TRBD2 aligns across 8 bases. V was clipped by 4 bases and J by 5 bases; unmatched bases: 11. The CDR3 runs to 16 residues. Germline assignment: CDR1 SGHTA and CDR2 FQGNSA. This CDR3 reads CASSSHRGGAGDTQYF. The CDR3 DNA reads as TGTGCCAGCAGCTCGCACCGGGGGGGCGCGGGAGATACGCAGTATTTT.

In its sample, this clone was seen once. The gene calls are TRBV9 and TRBJ1-2, with D unresolved. V was clipped by 4 bases and J by 0 bases, with 7 bases between them. The CDR3 totals 13 residues. Per the germline V gene, CDR1 is SGDLS and CDR2 is YYNGEE. The CDR3: CASSPQTNYGYTF. The CDR3 DNA follows: TGTGCCAGCAGCCCTCAGACTAACTATGGCTACACCTTC. Complete variable domain (other parts from reference TRBV9 and TRBJ1-2): DSGVTQTPKHLITATGQRVTLRCSPRSGDLSVYWYQQSLDQGLQFLIQYYNGEERAKGNILERFSAQQFPDLHSELNLSSLELGDSALYFCASSPQTNYGYTFGSGTRLTVV.

This clone was seen only once. The gene calls are TRBV9 and TRBJ2-3; 7 positions agree with TRBD2. Germline lookup yields CDR1 SGDLS and CDR2 YYNGEE. With 0 bases clipped from V and 2 bases from J, the junction kept 9 bases outside the gene matches. The CDR3 runs 17 residues. The CDR3 DNA reads as TGTGCCAGCAGCGTAGGGCGCGGGGGAGGGCCCACAGATACGCAGTATTTT. It specifies CASSVGRGGGPTDTQYF.

The genes are TRBV6-2 or TRBV6-3 and TRBJ2-1; the match to TRBD2 covers 8 bases. J lost 7 bases, V lost 4 bases, and 6 bases had no gene match. The CDR3 is made up of 14 amino acids. Germline V lookup: CDR1 MNHEY, CDR2 SVGEGT. CDR3 sequence: CASSFGLAPNEQFF. The CDR3 DNA follows: TGTGCCAGCAGTTTCGGACTAGCTCCGAATGAGCAGTTCTTC.

This chain uses TRBV6-5 with TRBJ2-3; TRBD1 is a possible D gene (5 bases). The CDR3 totals 15 residues. Trimming stripped 4 bases from V and 5 bases from J, with 16 bases between. The V gene's germline CDR1 is MNHEY and CDR2 SVGAGI. The CDR3 region is CASSSQGVSGDTQYF. The CDR3 bases are TGTGCCAGCAGTTCCCAAGGGGTATCGGGAGATACGCAGTATTTT.

The V gene is TRBV4-3, the J gene TRBJ2-1; 13 nucleotides align to TRBD2. Per germline, CDR1 LGHNA and CDR2 YSLEER. The CDR3 extends over 15 amino acids. The ends lost 3 bases at V and 4 bases at J; junction bases unmatched: 0. For the CDR3, the DNA is TGCGCCAGCAGCCAGGGACTAGCGGGGTACAATGAGCAGTTCTTC. It codes for CASSQGLAGYNEQFF.

The chain uses TRBV5-6 and TRBJ2-5, with 8 bases lining up with TRBD2. With 6 bases clipped from V and 5 bases from J, the junction kept 9 bases outside the gene matches. Germline-derived CDR1 and CDR2 are SGHDT and YYEEEE. This CDR3 is built from 14 residues. The chain's CDR3 is CASTKRGGLETQYF. The CDR3 DNA reads TGTGCCAGCACCAAACGGGGGGGGCTCGAGACCCAGTACTTC.

This chain uses TRBV27 with TRBJ2-2; a weak D match, TRBD2 (6 bases). In germline, CDR1 is MNHEY, CDR2 SMNVEV (reference sequence). This CDR3 region has 14 residues. V shed 8 bases and J shed 3 bases, with 13 bases lying between them. The CDR3 DNA reads as TGTGCCAGCGCCACCAGGGAGGACACCGGGGAGCTGTTTTTT. As protein: CASATREDTGELFF.

There are a few counts of this clone. J is TRBJ2-7 and V is TRBV9; TRBD2 might be the D (5 bases). The V gene's germline CDR1 is SGDLS and CDR2 YYNGEE. The CDR3 runs 15 residues. With 4 bases removed from V and 1 base from J, the gap between germline ends came to 15 bases. In nucleotides, the CDR3 is TGTGCCAGCAGCTCAAATAGCGACGAATCCTACGAGCAGTACTTC. Amino acids: CASSSNSDESYEQYF.

The chain joins TRBV9 to TRBJ2-6; no firm D call. The CDR3 is made up of 14 amino acids. V lost 3 bases, J lost 0 bases, and 4 bases lay in between. CDR1 is SGDLS, CDR2 YYNGEE, per germline. The CDR3 is CASSARSGANVLTF. The DNA of the CDR3 is TGTGCCAGCAGCGCCCGCTCTGGGGCCAACGTCCTGACTTTC.